These 27 T cell receptor beta chains were sequenced from one sample in a study of blood T cell repertoires in COVID-19. The repertoire was sequenced with immunoSEQ multiplex PCR; TCRdb's copy has only in-frame clones and lacks some. Here the sample spans some 200,000 clones, about 86% being singletons. Material: peripheral blood. The receptors were gathered from a woman aged 70-85 years with COVID-19, enrolled during active disease.

The chain carries TRBV14 and TRBJ2-2; 10 nucleotides align to TRBD2. Germline V gene sequence: CDR1 SGHDN, CDR2 FVKESK. J gave up 4 bases and V 4 bases, and 6 bases lay outside the gene matches. This CDR3 region has 16 residues. DNA of the CDR3: TGTGCCAGCAGCCCCATCAGCGGGGGGGGCACCGGGGAGCTGTTTTTT. Encoded protein: CASSPISGGGTGELFF.

The chain uses TRBV18 and TRBJ2-5, with 10 bases that match TRBD1. Germline CDR1 is KGHSH and CDR2 is LQKENI. V shed 2 bases and J 3 bases; nucleotides not matched to a gene: 6. This CDR3 region has 16 residues. The CDR3 nucleotides are TGTGCCAGCTCACCAAACCTCGGACAGGGGGAAGAGACCCAGTACTTC. It yields the protein CASSPNLGQGEETQYF.

The chain uses TRBV30 and TRBJ2-3; no clear D gene. Trimming took off 2 bases at V and 7 bases at J, with 7 bases between the two ends. Germline V gene lookup returns CDR1 GTSNPN and CDR2 SVGIG (reference sequence). This CDR3 has 11 amino acids. CDR3 in amino acids: CAWSSVNTQYF. For the CDR3, the DNA is TGTGCCTGGAGTTCAGTTAATACGCAGTATTTT.

This chain connects TRBV4-2 to TRBJ1-3; no definite D call. Germline assignment: CDR1 LGHNA and CDR2 YNFKEQ. The CDR3 loop spans 14 amino acids. V lost 1 base and J lost 2, with 6 bases in between. CDR3 protein: CASSQGPTGNTIYF. The CDR3 DNA reads TGTGCCAGCAGCCAAGGCCCTACTGGAAACACCATATATTTT.

The rearrangement joins TRBV15 to TRBJ2-1, with D possibly matching TRBD1 (5 bases). Germline CDR1 reads LNHNV; CDR2 reads YYDKDF (reference sequence). V was pared by 0 bases and J by 6 bases, with 9 bases between. The CDR3 contains 14 residues. CDR3 sequence (DNA): TGTGCCACCAGCAGAGATCTCAGGGCCAATGAGCAGTTCTTC. This translates into CATSRDLRANEQFF.

V is TRBV18 and J is TRBJ2-7; D is ambiguous. The V and J ends lost 3 bases and 2 bases respectively, with 5 bases between them. The CDR3 runs to 12 residues. CDR1 and CDR2 from the germline V gene are KGHSH and LQKENI. CDR3 amino acids: CASSPQTYEQYF. For the CDR3, the DNA is TGTGCCAGCTCACCTCAAACCTACGAGCAGTACTTC.

The chain recombines TRBV3-1 (or the pseudogene TRBV3-2) with TRBJ2-1, with 9 bases that match TRBD2. Germline CDR1 is LGHDT and CDR2 is YNNKEL (reference sequence). This CDR3 comprises 17 residues. J was trimmed by 4 bases and V by 0 bases; bases with no gene match: 7. CDR3 residues: CASSQEVGTSCYNEQFF. Here the CDR3 DNA reads TGTGCCAGCAGCCAAGAGGTGGGGACTAGCTGTTACAATGAGCAGTTCTTC.

This clone came up a few times. The chain uses TRBV5-1 and TRBJ2-7; TRBD1 might be the D (5 bases). Trimming pared 2 bases from V and 5 bases from J, leaving 8 bases between. Germline CDR1 and CDR2: SGHRS and YFSETQ. This CDR3 has 12 residues. CDR3 DNA: TGCGCCAGCAGCTTTAAAGGGGACGAGCAGTACTTC. The encoded protein is CASSFKGDEQYF.

The chain joins TRBV3-1 (or the pseudogene TRBV3-2) to TRBJ2-1; 7 nucleotides agree with TRBD2. The V and J ends lost 0 bases and 1 base, in that order; junction bases with no gene match: 6. The CDR3 consists of 17 residues. Looked up from germline, CDR1 is LGHDT and CDR2 is YNNKEL (reference sequence). The CDR3 here is CASSQEIGGGSYNEQFF. CDR3 nucleotide sequence: TGTGCCAGCAGCCAAGAAATTGGGGGGGGTTCCTACAATGAGCAGTTCTTC.

This chain uses TRBV3-1 (or the pseudogene TRBV3-2) with TRBJ2-1; 8 bases are shared with TRBD2. Per germline, CDR1 LGHDT and CDR2 YNNKEL (reference sequence). The V segment lost 4 bases and the J segment 1 base; nucleotides outside the gene matches: 6. This CDR3 comprises 16 residues. The CDR3 region is CASSPQAGVSYNEQFF. Written as DNA, the CDR3 is TGTGCCAGCAGCCCTCAAGCGGGAGTATCCTACAATGAGCAGTTCTTC.

This clone has just one count. The chain carries TRBV5-4 and TRBJ2-5, with TRBD2 matching over 8 bases. The germline gives CDR1 SGHNT, CDR2 YYREEE (reference sequence). The CDR3 sequence is 15 residues long. With V trimmed by 0 bases and J by 3 bases, 4 bases remained unmatched. The CDR3 spells CASSLEGTSEETQYF. The CDR3 DNA follows: TGTGCCAGCAGCTTGGAGGGGACTAGTGAAGAGACCCAGTACTTC.

This clone has only a few counts. The rearrangement uses TRBV15 and TRBJ2-5; 8 positions agree with TRBD2. The ends lost 6 bases at V and 5 bases at J; junction bases unmatched: 8. The germline V gene encodes CDR1 LNHNV and CDR2 YYDKDF (reference sequence). The CDR3 is 14 amino acids. The CDR3 sequence is CATRLAGNGETQYF. CDR3 coding DNA: TGTGCCACCAGATTAGCGGGAAACGGGGAGACCCAGTACTTC.

The CDR3 loop is CASSLLASTSTDTQYF. In DNA form, the CDR3 reads TGTGCCAGCAGTTTACTAGCTTCGACTAGCACAGATACGCAGTATTTT. The V call is TRBV27, the J call TRBJ2-3; a weak D match, TRBD2 (5 bases). Trimming stripped 2 bases from V and 0 bases from J, with 12 bases between. The CDR3 is 16 residues long. Germline assignment: CDR1 MNHEY and CDR2 SMNVEV (reference sequence).

J is TRBJ1-1 and V is TRBV28; D is undetermined. V was clipped by 3 bases and J by 4 bases, with 15 bases between them. CDR1 and CDR2 (germline): MDHEN, SYDVKM. The CDR3 is 15 residues long. The CDR3 region is CASSFEGRSFTEAFF. Here the CDR3 DNA reads TGTGCCAGCAGTTTTGAGGGCAGGTCTTTCACTGAAGCTTTCTTT.

This rearrangement joins TRBV15 to TRBJ1-1; no definite D call. CDR3 length equals 13 residues. The germline V and J ends were trimmed by 2 bases and 4 bases, with 8 bases remaining between them. In germline, CDR1 is LNHNV, CDR2 YYDKDF (reference sequence). This chain's CDR3 is CATSRMSSTEAFF. In DNA form, the CDR3 reads TGTGCCACCAGCAGAATGAGTTCCACTGAAGCTTTCTTT.

The V gene is TRBV6-6, the J gene TRBJ1-2, with a possible D match to TRBD1 (6 bases). The germline V gene encodes CDR1 MNHNY and CDR2 SVGAGI (reference sequence). Trimming stripped 0 bases from V and 1 base from J, with 9 bases between. The CDR3 runs to 15 residues. The CDR3 nucleotides are TGTGCCAGCAGTTACTCCGACAGGTTTAACTATGGCTACACCTTC. Protein: CASSYSDRFNYGYTF.

This clone was counted only a few times. The chain employs TRBV4-3 and TRBJ1-2; 8 bases match TRBD1. After removal of 3 bases from V and 3 bases from J, the junction contained 3 bases not matched to a gene. CDR3 length equals 14 residues. The germline CDR1 and CDR2 sequences are LGHNA and YSLEER. The CDR3 is CASSHLGQDYGYTF. Here the CDR3 DNA reads TGCGCCAGCAGCCACCTGGGACAGGACTATGGCTACACCTTC.

The chain couples TRBV27 to TRBJ1-5; 7 bases are a match to TRBD1. Germline CDR1 MNHEY, CDR2 SMNVEV (reference sequence). This CDR3 has 14 amino acids. Trimming cost V 5 bases and J 2 bases; bases outside gene matches: 3. The CDR3 DNA follows: TGTGCCAGCAGTCTTACAGGGGGCAATCAGCCCCAGCATTTT. It translates to CASSLTGGNQPQHF.

The chain joins TRBV7-9 to TRBJ2-1; 12 bases fit TRBD2. Germline V CDR1 and CDR2: SEHNR, FQNEAQ (reference sequence). The CDR3 runs to 14 residues. Germline trimming cut 1 base from V and 16 bases from J; bases unmatched to any gene: 8. The CDR3 sequence is CASSLETSGSSIFF. The DNA of the CDR3 is TGTGCCAGCAGCTTAGAGACTAGCGGGAGTAGTATATTCTTC.

The chain has TRBV29-1 and TRBJ1-2, with TRBD1 matching over 8 bases. CDR3 length: 12 amino acids. Trimming took 5 bases from V and 7 from J; bases not matched to a gene: 6. In germline, CDR1 is SQVTM, CDR2 ANQGSEA. The CDR3 region has the DNA TGCAGCGTTTGGACAGGGTCGGGTGGCTACACCTTC. Amino acid sequence: CSVWTGSGGYTF.

The sample holds a few counts of this clone. V and J are TRBV18 and TRBJ1-1, with 7 bases aligning to TRBD1. With 3 bases clipped from V and 6 bases from J, the junction kept 7 bases outside the gene matches. Per the germline V gene, CDR1 is KGHSH and CDR2 is LQKENI. This CDR3 has 14 amino acids. The CDR3 is CASSPTGIEAEAFF. For the CDR3, the DNA is TGTGCCAGCTCACCGACAGGGATTGAGGCTGAAGCTTTCTTT.

V gene TRBV20-1 combines with J gene TRBJ2-5, with D unclear. The germline V and J ends were trimmed by 5 bases and 4 bases, with 8 bases remaining between them. Germline V CDR1 and CDR2: DFQATT, SNEGSKA (reference sequence). The CDR3 consists of 11 residues. The CDR3 protein is CSAEETETQYF. CDR3 nucleotides: TGCAGTGCTGAGGAGACAGAGACCCAGTACTTC.

The chain links TRBV25-1 to TRBJ2-3, with a weak D call TRBD1 (6 bases). V was trimmed by 5 bases and J by 2 bases, leaving 17 bases between them. The CDR3 spans 16 residues. From germline, CDR1 is MGHDK and CDR2 SYGVNS. In DNA form, the CDR3 reads TGTGCCAGCAGTCCCCCGGGACATATATCCACAGATACGCAGTATTTT. Translated, it gives CASSPPGHISTDTQYF.

This chain connects TRBV7-9 to TRBJ1-5, with D possibly TRBD1 on 5 matching bases. V lost 5 bases, J lost 0 bases, and 11 bases lay in between. The CDR3 contains 15 residues. Germline V gene data show CDR1 as SEHNR and CDR2 as FQNEAQ (reference sequence). The CDR3: CASSPGSYSNQPQHF. CDR3 coding DNA: TGTGCCAGCAGCCCAGGGTCGTATAGCAATCAGCCCCAGCATTTT.

V usage is TRBV5-1 and J usage is TRBJ2-7; 7 bases fit TRBD2. J gave up 4 bases and V 4 bases, and 8 bases lay outside the gene matches. This CDR3 spans 14 amino acids. In germline, CDR1 is SGHRS, CDR2 YFSETQ. CDR3 loop: CASSGSSGTYEQYF. As DNA, the CDR3 is TGCGCCAGCAGCGGCTCGAGCGGGACTTACGAGCAGTACTTC. Combining the CDR3 with reference TRBV5-1 and TRBJ2-7 gives the whole variable domain KAGVTQTPRYLIKTRGQQVTLSCSPISGHRSVSWYQQTPGQGLQFLFEYFSETQRNKGNFPGRFSGRQFSNSRSEMNVSTLELGDSALYLCASSGSSGTYEQYFGPGTRLTVT.

Comment on this clone: Other nucleotide sequences in the sample specify the same CDR3. The V and J genes are TRBV3-1 (or the pseudogene TRBV3-2) and TRBJ1-5; D uncertain. Trimming pared 4 bases from V and 1 base from J, leaving 8 bases between. Germline assignment: CDR1 LGHDT and CDR2 YNNKEL (reference sequence). This CDR3 is 14 amino acids long. CDR3 bases: TGTGCCAGCAGCCCCGGGAGGAGCAATCAGCCCCAGCATTTT. It is translated as CASSPGRSNQPQHF.

This chain links TRBV7-2 with TRBJ2-5; D uncertain. Germline V lookup: CDR1 SGHTA, CDR2 FQGNSA. The CDR3 has 14 residues. V lost 5 bases to trimming and J lost 3 bases, with 13 bases between them. The DNA of the CDR3 is TGTGCCAGCAGCCCTCGTTGGGCGAAAGAGACCCAGTACTTC. Protein sequence: CASSPRWAKETQYF.